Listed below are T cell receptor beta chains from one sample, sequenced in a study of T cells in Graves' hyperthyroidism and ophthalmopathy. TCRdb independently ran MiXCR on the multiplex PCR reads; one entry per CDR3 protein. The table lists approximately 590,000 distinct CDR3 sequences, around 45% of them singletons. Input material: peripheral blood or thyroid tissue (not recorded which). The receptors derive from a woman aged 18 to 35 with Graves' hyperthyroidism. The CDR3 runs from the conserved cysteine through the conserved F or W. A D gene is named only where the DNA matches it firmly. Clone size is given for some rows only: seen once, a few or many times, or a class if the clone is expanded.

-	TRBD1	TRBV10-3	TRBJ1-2	TGTGCCATCAGCCAGACAGGGGACTATGGCTACACCTTC	CAISQTGDYGYTF
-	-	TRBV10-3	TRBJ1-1	TGTGCCATCAGTGACAGGGGTGGGACTGAAGCTTTCTTT	CAISDRGGTEAFF
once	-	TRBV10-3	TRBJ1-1	TGTGCCATCAGTTATTTGGGCCGGGACACTGAAGCTTTCTTT	CAISYLGRDTEAFF
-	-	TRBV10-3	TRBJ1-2	-	CAHQPQHFGYTF
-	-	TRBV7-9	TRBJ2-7	TGTGCCAGCAGCAACGTGGCGGGGGCTTACGAGCAGTACTTC	CASSNVAGAYEQYF
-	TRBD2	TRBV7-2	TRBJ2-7	TGCGCCAGCAGTCCCCTAGCGGGAGGGGACTACGAGCAGTACTTC	CASSPLAGGDYEQYF
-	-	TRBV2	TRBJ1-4	TGTGCCAGCAGTTCGAGAACCGGCCCCGGGCAGGGTGAAAAACTGTTTTTT	CASSSRTGPGQGEKLFF
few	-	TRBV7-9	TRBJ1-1	TGTGCCAGCAGCTTAGCTCCAGAAGAGAACACTGAAGCTTTCTTT	CASSLAPEENTEAFF
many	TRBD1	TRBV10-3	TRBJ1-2	TGTGCCATCAGTGAGTCGCGGGACAGGGACTATGGCTACACCTTC	CAISESRDRDYGYTF
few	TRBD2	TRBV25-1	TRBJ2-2	TGTGCCAGCAGTTACTCGGCTAGCGGGTACACCGGGGAGCTGTTTTTT	CASSYSASGYTGELFF
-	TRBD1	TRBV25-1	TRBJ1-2	TGTGCCAGCAGCTTGGGACAGGGAAGAACTCCCTATGGCTACACCTTC	CASSLGQGRTPYGYTF
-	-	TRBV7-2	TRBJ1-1	TGTGCCAGCAGCCCCCCCCACAGCGGTAAGAGGACTGAAGCTTTCTTT	CASSPPHSGKRTEAFF
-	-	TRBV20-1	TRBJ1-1	TGCAGTGCTAGCCGGGGGGGGACTGAAGCTTTCTTT	CSASRGGTEAFF
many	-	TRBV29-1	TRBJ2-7	TGCAGCGTCCCGTCACGGCAGGGCTACGAGCAGTACTTC	CSVPSRQGYEQYF
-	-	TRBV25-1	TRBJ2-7	TGTGCCAGCAGTGAATCCACCGGGGAGCTGTACTTC	CASSESTGELYF
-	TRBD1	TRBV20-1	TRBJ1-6	TGCAGTGCTAGAGGAGCCTCGGGACAGGGGCTCTCGGGCCCCTTT	CSARGASGQGLSGPF
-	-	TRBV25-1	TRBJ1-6	TGTGCCATCCAGGGAGGGTCCGCAAATTCACCCCTCCACTTT	CAIQGGSANSPLHF
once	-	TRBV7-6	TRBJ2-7	TGTGCCAGCAGTTACTTAGCAGGGGATAAGTACGAGCAGTACTTC	CASSYLAGDKYEQYF
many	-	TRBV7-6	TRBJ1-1	TGTGCCAGCAGCAGCAGACAGGCGAACACTGAAGCTTTCTTT	CASSSRQANTEAFF
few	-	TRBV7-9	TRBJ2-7	TGTGCCAGCAGCCGTCCCGCAAATCCGGGGGAGCAGTACTTC	CASSRPANPGEQYF
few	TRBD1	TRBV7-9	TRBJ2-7	TGTGCCAGCAGCGTGGGACAGGTCCTTTTCGAATACGAGCAGTACTTC	CASSVGQVLFEYEQYF
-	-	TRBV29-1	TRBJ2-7	TGCAGCGTTGAAGACGGGACCGGGCCTAACGAGCAGTACTTC	CSVEDGTGPNEQYF
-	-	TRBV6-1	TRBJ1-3	TGTGCCAGCAGTTACTCAGGCGCGGCCTCTGGAAACACCATATATTTT	CASSYSGAASGNTIYF
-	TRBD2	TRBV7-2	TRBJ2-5	TGTGCCAGCAGCGGAGCGGGGTACCAAGAGACCCAGTACTTC	CASSGAGYQETQYF
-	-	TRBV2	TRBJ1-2	TGTGCCAGCAGTTACCCTCGGGACCTGCGAGGCTACACCTTC	CASSYPRDLRGYTF
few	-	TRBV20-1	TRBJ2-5	TGCAGTGCTAGTTACATAAACCGCGGGGAGACCCAGTACTTC	CSASYINRGETQYF
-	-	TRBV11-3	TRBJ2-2	TGTGCCAGCAGCTCCGGGACGGCGAGCACCGGGGAGCTGTTTTTT	CASSSGTASTGELFF